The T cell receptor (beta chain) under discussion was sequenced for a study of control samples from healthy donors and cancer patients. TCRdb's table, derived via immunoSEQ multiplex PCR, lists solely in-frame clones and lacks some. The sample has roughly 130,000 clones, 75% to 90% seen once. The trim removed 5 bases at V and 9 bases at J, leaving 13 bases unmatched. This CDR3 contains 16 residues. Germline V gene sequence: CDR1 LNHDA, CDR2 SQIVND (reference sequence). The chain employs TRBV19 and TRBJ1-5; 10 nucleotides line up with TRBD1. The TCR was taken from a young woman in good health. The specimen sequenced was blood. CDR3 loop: CASSAQAGTGDGPQHF. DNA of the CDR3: TGTGCCAGTAGTGCTCAAGCCGGGACAGGGGACGGGCCCCAGCATTTT.